Each of the 21 T cell receptor beta chains below was sequenced from the same sample in a study of blood T cell repertoires in COVID-19. The protocol was immunoSEQ multiplex PCR, while the TCRdb copy is restricted to in-frame clones and leaves out a portion. The sample includes around 60,000 clones, 86% of them seen just once. What was sequenced was peripheral blood. The origin of the receptors is a woman aged 80 or over with acute or convalescent COVID-19.

This chain links TRBV4-2 with TRBJ1-2; D not resolved. This CDR3 contains 17 residues. Trimming pared 0 bases from V and 3 bases from J, leaving 17 bases between. CDR1 and CDR2 from the germline V gene are LGHNA and YNFKEQ. The CDR3, as DNA: TGTGCCAGCAGCCAAGATCTGGGAGGACTGGCCTACTATGGCTACACCTTC. Its translation is CASSQDLGGLAYYGYTF.

The chain couples TRBV4-2 to TRBJ2-3; 9 bases line up with TRBD1. The germline V gene encodes CDR1 LGHNA and CDR2 YNFKEQ. The V gene end was trimmed by 4 bases and the J gene end by 1 base; junction bases not matched to a gene: 6. CDR3 length equals 16 residues. The CDR3 coding sequence is TGTGCCAGCAGCCGACGACAGGGGGTGGGCACAGATACGCAGTATTTT. This translates into CASSRRQGVGTDTQYF.

The V gene is TRBV7-9, the J gene TRBJ2-2; D gene uncertain. The CDR3 spans 13 residues. In germline, CDR1 is SEHNR, CDR2 FQNEAQ (reference sequence). V lost 7 bases and J 5 bases, leaving 11 bases between the germline ends. CDR3 sequence (DNA): TGTGCCAGCACGGCAAGAGGAACCGGGGAGCTGTTTTTT. This codes for CASTARGTGELFF. Drawing the rest from reference TRBV7-9 and TRBJ2-2, the complete variable domain is DTGVSQNPRHKITKRGQNVTFRCDPISEHNRLYWYRQTLGQGPEFLTYFQNEAQLEKSRLLSDRFSAERPKGSFSTLEIQRTEQGDSAMYLCASTARGTGELFFGEGSRLTVL.

The chain joins TRBV7-9 to TRBJ1-4, with a tentative D call TRBD1 (6 bases). Trimming cost V 4 bases and J 8 bases, with 17 bases left between them. CDR3 size: 15 residues. The germline CDR1 and CDR2 sequences are SEHNR and FQNEAQ (reference sequence). CDR3 in amino acids: CASSSQGVAGEKLFF. The CDR3 bases are TGTGCCAGCAGCTCACAGGGTGTAGCGGGGGAAAAACTGTTTTTT.

This chain joins TRBV7-9 and TRBJ2-3, with D perhaps matching TRBD2 (6 bases). V was cut by 2 bases and J by 0 bases, with 12 bases left in between. The CDR3 sequence is 16 residues long. Germline V gene lookup returns CDR1 SEHNR and CDR2 FQNEAQ (reference sequence). Here the CDR3 reads CASSLYSGPSTDTQYF. CDR3 bases: TGTGCCAGCAGCTTATATAGCGGACCTAGCACAGATACGCAGTATTTT.

This chain joins TRBV12-5 and TRBJ1-1; possible D gene TRBD1, 6 bases. The V gene's germline CDR1 is LGHNT and CDR2 FRNRAP. The V and J ends lost 7 bases and 8 bases respectively, with 17 bases between them. The CDR3 loop spans 13 amino acids. CDR3 loop: CASARDITGEAFF. The CDR3 DNA sequence: TGTGCTAGTGCCCGCGATATTACAGGGGAAGCTTTCTTT.

The table lists this clone with a few counts. The chain recombines TRBV7-9 with TRBJ2-3, with 8 bases that match TRBD1. Per the germline V gene, CDR1 is SEHNR and CDR2 is FQNEAQ (reference sequence). Trimming at V came to 4 bases and at J to 4 bases, leaving 7 bases not matched to a gene. The CDR3 spans 15 residues. CDR3 in DNA: TGTGCCAGCAGCTCAACTGCGACAGGGGCAGATACGCAGTATTTT. This encodes CASSSTATGADTQYF. Combining the CDR3 with reference TRBV7-9 and TRBJ2-3 gives the whole variable domain DTGVSQNPRHKITKRGQNVTFRCDPISEHNRLYWYRQTLGQGPEFLTYFQNEAQLEKSRLLSDRFSAERPKGSFSTLEIQRTEQGDSAMYLCASSSTATGADTQYFGPGTRLTVL.

The rearrangement joins TRBV11-2 to TRBJ1-2; D ambiguous. This CDR3 has 16 amino acids. The V and J ends lost 3 bases and 1 base respectively, with 15 bases between them. Germline V gene lookup returns CDR1 SGHAT and CDR2 FQNNGV. The CDR3 here is CASSFNSGSLNYGYTF. CDR3 nucleotides: TGTGCCAGCAGCTTCAACTCGGGATCTCTTAACTATGGCTACACCTTC.

The chain carries TRBV6-2 or TRBV6-3 and TRBJ1-4; D is perhaps TRBD1 (6 bases). The V gene lost 6 bases and the J gene lost 3 bases, with 14 bases spanning the gap. CDR3 length equals 15 residues. Germline-derived CDR1 and CDR2 are MNHEY and SVGEGT. The CDR3 nucleotides are TGTGCCAGCAGCAGACGACAGGCAGCTAATGAAAAACTGTTTTTT. Protein product: CASSRRQAANEKLFF.

This clone was counted a few times. The rearrangement joins TRBV7-2 to TRBJ2-3; TRBD2 matches at 13 bases. This CDR3 is 19 amino acids long. V trimming: 1 base; J trimming: 0 bases; junction bases outside the gene matches: 7. In germline, CDR1 is SGHTA, CDR2 FQGNSA. The chain's CDR3 is CASSLVLAGGPSSTDTQYF. The DNA for the CDR3 is TGTGCCAGCAGCTTAGTACTAGCGGGAGGGCCCTCTAGCACAGATACGCAGTATTTT.

The chain carries TRBV24-1 and TRBJ1-5; D gene unclear. The CDR3 is made up of 14 amino acids. The ends were cut back, 10 bases at V and 3 bases at J, with 15 bases in the middle. Germline CDR1 KGHDR, CDR2 SFDVKD. Written as DNA, the CDR3 is TGTGCCACATACGTCGGGGTTTACAATCAGCCCCAGCATTTT. This codes for CATYVGVYNQPQHF.

This clone was seen only a few times. The V call is TRBV19, the J call TRBJ1-1, with a tentative D call TRBD1 (5 bases). Trimming cost V 3 bases and J 3 bases, with 14 bases left between them. Germline-derived CDR1 and CDR2 are LNHDA and SQIVND (reference sequence). This CDR3 has 15 residues. CDR3 bases: TGTGCCAGTAGTATGTGGGGGGGAATGGACACTGAAGCTTTCTTT. This sequence encodes CASSMWGGMDTEAFF.

The gene calls are TRBV9 and TRBJ1-5; 9 bases fit TRBD1. CDR3 length equals 14 residues. Germline lookup yields CDR1 SGDLS and CDR2 YYNGEE. V trimming: 5 bases; J trimming: 6 bases; junction bases outside the gene matches: 6. The CDR3 spells CASSGQGQGQPQHF. The CDR3 DNA follows: TGTGCCAGCAGTGGACAGGGACAGGGTCAGCCCCAGCATTTT.

The chain links TRBV7-3 to TRBJ2-5, with a weak D call TRBD2 (6 bases). V was trimmed by 2 bases and J by 2 bases, leaving 12 bases between them. Germline lookup yields CDR1 SGHTA and CDR2 FQGTGA. The CDR3 consists of 15 residues. This CDR3 reads CASSLWAGRQETQYF. CDR3 sequence (DNA): TGTGCCAGCAGCTTATGGGCGGGGCGTCAAGAGACCCAGTACTTC.

V gene TRBV27 combines with J gene TRBJ2-2; possibly TRBD2 for D (5 bases). V gave up 2 bases and J gave up 1 base, with 11 bases separating them. Germline CDR1 and CDR2: MNHEY and SMNVEV (reference sequence). The CDR3 is 16 residues long. The CDR3 sequence is CASSLGPSWNTGELFF. The CDR3 bases are TGTGCCAGCAGTTTAGGGCCTAGCTGGAACACCGGGGAGCTGTTTTTT.

The rearrangement joins TRBV18 to TRBJ2-3; 11 nucleotides match TRBD2. With V trimmed by 0 bases and J by 7 bases, 3 bases remained unmatched. Per the germline V gene, CDR1 is KGHSH and CDR2 is LQKENI. This CDR3 is 15 amino acids long. CDR3 amino acids: CASSPPGLAGYTQYF. CDR3 in DNA: TGTGCCAGCTCACCACCTGGACTAGCGGGTTATACGCAGTATTTT.

The rearrangement joins TRBV19 to TRBJ2-3; 8 nucleotides match TRBD1. Germline V lookup: CDR1 LNHDA, CDR2 SQIVND (reference sequence). The CDR3 is 15 residues long. After removal of 2 bases from V and 5 bases from J, the junction contained 6 bases not matched to a gene. In nucleotides, the CDR3 is TGTGCCAGTAGTATACAGGGGGCTGGGGAAGATACGCAGTATTTT. This codes for CASSIQGAGEDTQYF.

CDR3 bases: TGTGCCAGCAGCAAAGGGACTAGCGGGTCCCAAGAGACCCAGTACTTC. This gives the protein CASSKGTSGSQETQYF. The chain links TRBV9 to TRBJ2-5, with 12 bases identical to TRBD2. The CDR3 loop spans 16 amino acids. Germline V CDR1 and CDR2: SGDLS, YYNGEE. J was trimmed by 1 base and V by 4 bases; bases with no gene match: 5.

This chain joins TRBV3-1 (or the pseudogene TRBV3-2) and TRBJ1-2, with 9 bases lining up with TRBD1. Germline-derived CDR1 and CDR2 are LGHDT and YNNKEL (reference sequence). The V and J ends lost 4 bases and 5 bases, in that order; junction bases with no gene match: 5. This CDR3 comprises 14 residues. This CDR3 is CASSPRDRVYGYTF. The CDR3 nucleotides read TGTGCCAGCAGCCCCCGGGACAGGGTTTATGGCTACACCTTC.

The chain couples TRBV19 to TRBJ1-5; TRBD1 matches 7 bases. V dropped 6 bases and J dropped 4; count of bases not matched to a gene: 15. The CDR3 is 17 amino acids. Germline V gives CDR1 LNHDA, CDR2 SQIVND (reference sequence). Here the CDR3 reads CASSRKSRDRRNQPQHF. CDR3 in DNA: TGTGCCAGTAGCCGAAAATCGCGGGACAGAAGAAATCAGCCCCAGCATTTT. Together with reference TRBV19 and TRBJ1-5, the CDR3 gives the full variable domain: DGGITQSPKYLFRKEGQNVTLSCEQNLNHDAMYWYRQDPGQGLRLIYYSQIVNDFQKGDIAEGYSVSREKKESFPLTVTSAQKNPTAFYLCASSRKSRDRRNQPQHFGDGTRLSIL.

In this sample, this clone turned up once. The rearrangement links TRBV24-1 to TRBJ2-7, with TRBD2 as a possible D gene (5 bases). The V and J ends lost 2 bases and 4 bases respectively, with 14 bases between them. CDR1 KGHDR and CDR2 SFDVKD come from the germline V gene. The CDR3 is 15 amino acids. The CDR3 DNA reads as TGTGCCACCAGTGATTGGCGGGCAGGCGTGTACGAGCAGTACTTC. Its protein product is CATSDWRAGVYEQYF.